The TCR beta chain described here comes from a study of OX40 agonist ivuxolimab in advanced cancers. TCRdb's copy holds only in-frame clones and misses some; the assay was immunoSEQ multiplex PCR. The sample gives about 35,000 clones, about four fifths of which show up once; roughly 1.9% is in the top ten. The CDR3 contains 15 residues. In germline, CDR1 is SGDLS, CDR2 YYNGEE. V lost 2 bases to trimming and J lost 8 bases; unmatched junction nucleotides: 5. This TCR was recovered from an adult with an advanced solid tumor such as melanoma, head and neck, liver or kidney cancer. This chain joins TRBV9 and TRBJ2-1, with TRBD2 matching over 12 bases. This specimen consisted of CD4+ or CD8+ T cells sorted from blood, obtained in a trial of the OX40 agonist ivuxolimab. The CDR3 DNA reads as TGTGCCAGCAGCGTTAGCGGACTAGCGGGATATGAGCAGTTCTTC. Amino acids: CASSVSGLAGYEQFF.